These 5 T cell receptor beta chains share one sample of origin, sequenced in a study of early T cells in non-severe SARS-CoV-2 infection. MiXCR, applied by TCRdb to the 5' RACE reads, yields one record per CDR3 protein. The sample has 55,000 to 85,000 distinct CDR3 sequences, around 12% seen once. Sequencing used whole blood. The source of these receptors is an adult who was a healthcare worker with PCR-confirmed SARS-CoV-2 infection or an uninfected control (not recorded which).

The V call is TRBV20-1, the J call TRBJ1-2, with 10 bases matching TRBD1. Per the germline V gene, CDR1 is DFQATT and CDR2 is SNEGSKA (reference sequence). This CDR3 is 14 amino acids long. Trimming cost V 6 bases and J 7 bases; bases outside gene matches: 11. The CDR3 DNA reads as TGCAGTGCAGCACGACAGGGGGCGACGAGTGGCTACACCTTC. This gives the protein CSAARQGATSGYTF.

This clonotype has more than one count but fewer than ten. This chain links TRBV29-1 with TRBJ2-7; possible D gene TRBD1, 6 bases. Germline V gene sequence: CDR1 SQVTM, CDR2 ANQGSEA. This CDR3 is built from 12 residues. Trimming took off 3 bases at V and 3 bases at J, with 9 bases between the two ends. DNA of the CDR3: TGCAGCGTTGAGCAGGGGAGCTACGAGCAGTACTTC. Its protein product is CSVEQGSYEQYF.

The rearrangement uses TRBV18 and TRBJ2-5, with 12 positions matching TRBD1. The V gene's germline CDR1 is KGHSH and CDR2 LQKENI. V lost 6 bases to trimming and J lost 4 bases; unmatched junction nucleotides: 3. The CDR3 runs to 14 residues. CDR3 amino acids: CASSGDRGRETQYF. The CDR3 nucleotides read TGTGCCAGCTCCGGGGACAGGGGGCGAGAGACCCAGTACTTC.

V is TRBV12-3 or TRBV12-4 and J is TRBJ1-6, with D possibly being TRBD1 (5 bases). Trimming left V 6 bases short and J 6 bases short, with 21 bases between. The CDR3 totals 17 residues. The CDR3 here is CASSEFRFFRGNSPLHF. The DNA of the CDR3 is TGTGCCAGCAGCGAATTCAGGTTCTTTAGGGGTAATTCACCCCTCCACTTT.

This clonotype turned up a few times. The gene calls are TRBV6-6 and TRBJ1-1, with D unclear. This CDR3 contains 14 residues. V shed 4 bases and J shed 6 bases, with 15 bases lying between them. Germline V CDR1 and CDR2: MNHNY, SVGAGI (reference sequence). The CDR3 DNA sequence: TGTGCCAGCAGTTCCGTTCCCGAGATATCTGAAGCTTTCTTT. Translation: CASSSVPEISEAFF.